Here is one T cell receptor beta chain with its context. CDR1 is MGHRA and CDR2 is YSYEKL in the germline V gene. The CDR3 is 13 residues long. V was trimmed by 5 bases and J by 5 bases, leaving 13 bases between them. The sample originates from a study of blood T cell repertoires in COVID-19. Method: immunoSEQ multiplex PCR; TCRdb's copy keeps in-frame clones and lacks some. In the table there are about 150,000 clones, almost 80% of which are singletons. The sample was peripheral blood. The V gene is TRBV4-1, the J gene TRBJ2-7; unclear D gene. This clonotype was obtained from a man between 60 and 75 years old who had recovered from COVID-19. The CDR3 reads CASSARVVNEQYF. Here the CDR3 DNA reads TGCGCCAGCAGCGCCCGGGTTGTAAACGAGCAGTACTTC.